These 2 T cell receptor beta chains originate from one sample sequenced in a study of blood T cell repertoires in COVID-19. The data were produced by immunoSEQ multiplex PCR, yet TCRdb's version contains in-frame clones alone and is incomplete. The profile shows under 250,000 clones, 83% of them singletons. The specimen was peripheral blood. These receptors originate from a woman in her 40s with active or convalescent COVID-19.

The chain employs TRBV9 and TRBJ1-2; tentatively, D is TRBD1 (6 bases). V lost 4 bases to trimming and J lost 1 base, with 14 bases between them. CDR3 length: 15 amino acids. CDR1 and CDR2 (germline): SGDLS, YYNGEE. The CDR3 spells CASSPSPGVNYGYTF. CDR3 nucleotides: TGTGCCAGCAGCCCATCCCCAGGGGTTAACTATGGCTACACCTTC.

In regard to this clone: This specimen includes other DNA sequences encoding the same CDR3. The chain joins TRBV12-3 or TRBV12-4 to TRBJ1-1, with D unresolved. V gave up 3 bases and J gave up 5 bases, with 7 bases separating them. This CDR3 is built from 12 residues. CDR3 coding DNA: TGTGCCAGCAGTTTGGGGAGGACTGAAGCTTTCTTT. Protein: CASSLGRTEAFF.